One T cell receptor beta chain is described in this entry. PCR employed 60 Vbeta and 13 Jbeta primers. Produced via immunoSEQ multiplex PCR; TCRdb's table is partial and in-frame only. Of 150,000 to 200,000 clones listed, 65% to 70% were seen once; the top ten hold about 10%. This specimen comes from a study of cytomegalovirus exposure and HLA in healthy donors. CDR3 size: 16 residues. The germline V gene encodes CDR1 LGHNT and CDR2 FRNRAP. Trimming removed 5 bases at V and 1 base at J, with 17 bases between. Material for sequencing was PBMCs. This receptor was identified in a man in his thirties or forties in good health and CMV-seropositive. The chain couples TRBV12-5 to TRBJ1-1; tentatively, D is TRBD1 (6 bases). The CDR3 here is CASGPLAGAKNTEAFF. The CDR3 DNA sequence: TGTGCTAGTGGTCCTCTTGCAGGGGCGAAGAACACTGAAGCTTTCTTT.